The 24 T cell receptor beta chains listed next were all sequenced from one sample in a study of OX40 agonist ivuxolimab in advanced cancers. Only in-frame clones appear in the TCRdb table, and some are missing; sequencing was by immunoSEQ multiplex PCR. The table lists 65,000 to 95,000 clones, roughly 88% of them singletons. The sample was CD4+ or CD8+ T cells sorted from blood, taken in a trial of the OX40 agonist ivuxolimab. Receptors were obtained from an adult with an advanced solid tumor such as melanoma, head and neck, liver or kidney cancer.

This chain joins TRBV19 and TRBJ1-2, with D unclear. The V and J ends lost 2 bases and 10 bases respectively, with 14 bases between them. Looked up from germline, CDR1 is LNHDA and CDR2 is SQIVND (reference sequence). The CDR3 contains 13 residues. In DNA, the CDR3 is TGTGCCAGTAGTATAACCCGGGCAGCTGCCTACACCTTC. Translated: CASSITRAAAYTF.

The chain links TRBV27 to TRBJ2-2; 8 bases line up with TRBD2. This CDR3 comprises 14 residues. V shed 6 bases, J shed 7 bases, and the junction held 7 bases outside the gene matches. The germline CDR1 and CDR2 sequences are MNHEY and SMNVEV (reference sequence). Here the CDR3 DNA reads TGTGCCAGCAGGTCGCGGGGGGACCACGGGGAGCTGTTTTTT. Its protein is CASRSRGDHGELFF.

This chain connects TRBV18 to TRBJ1-2; 11 nucleotides match TRBD1. Germline CDR1 KGHSH, CDR2 LQKENI. V dropped 2 bases and J dropped 1; count of bases not matched to a gene: 0. There are 15 residues in the CDR3. CDR3 amino acids: CASSPGTGGNYGYTF. CDR3 nucleotides: TGTGCCAGCTCACCAGGGACAGGGGGTAACTATGGCTACACCTTC.

This clone has only a few counts. The gene calls are TRBV7-8 and TRBJ2-7; 15 nucleotides match TRBD2. The germline CDR1 and CDR2 sequences are SGHVS and FQNEAQ. The V gene end was trimmed by 5 bases and the J gene end by 4 bases; junction bases not matched to a gene: 9. The CDR3 totals 17 residues. This chain's CDR3 is CASSAGTSGRWVYEQYF. Here the CDR3 DNA reads TGTGCCAGCAGCGCCGGGACTAGCGGGAGGTGGGTTTACGAGCAGTACTTC.

CDR3 nucleotide sequence: TGTGCCAGCAGCGTAGGTGGTTCGATGGAGCAGTTCTTC. Translating gives CASSVGGSMEQFF. The chain is built from TRBV9 and TRBJ2-1; D uncertain. V was cut by 0 bases and J by 10 bases, with 11 bases left in between. Germline V lookup: CDR1 SGDLS, CDR2 YYNGEE. There are 13 residues in the CDR3.

The chain combines TRBV28 with TRBJ1-5, with D unresolved. From germline, CDR1 is MDHEN and CDR2 SYDVKM. The CDR3 runs to 11 residues. The V gene lost 7 bases and the J gene lost 5 bases, with 6 bases spanning the gap. The CDR3 reads CASTNDQPQHF. The CDR3 nucleotides read TGTGCCAGCACCAACGATCAGCCCCAGCATTTT. The full variable domain, in which reference TRBV28 and TRBJ1-5 provide the parts outside the CDR3, is DVKVTQSSRYLVKRTGEKVFLECVQDMDHENMFWYRQDPGLGLRLIYFSYDVKMKEKGDIPEGYSVSREKKERFSLILESASTNQTSMYLCASTNDQPQHFGDGTRLSIL.

The chain employs TRBV7-2 and TRBJ1-1; TRBD1 matches 9 bases. Germline trimming cut 3 bases from V and 5 bases from J; bases unmatched to any gene: 1. The CDR3 consists of 13 residues. CDR1 and CDR2 from the germline V gene are SGHTA and FQGNSA. CDR3 sequence: CASSFGQGTEAFF. CDR3 DNA: TGTGCCAGCAGCTTTGGACAGGGGACTGAAGCTTTCTTT.

The rearrangement uses TRBV27 and TRBJ2-5; tentative D call: TRBD2 (6 bases). The J call is doubtful: the DNA matches TRBJ2-7 better. Germline assignment: CDR1 MNHEY and CDR2 SMNVEV (reference sequence). The CDR3 sequence is 14 residues long. Here the CDR3 DNA reads TGTGCCAGCAGTTCGCGGGAATTCGTGTACGAGCAGTACTTC. Translating gives CASSSREFVYEQYF.

The V call is TRBV10-3, the J call TRBJ1-5, with TRBD1 matching over 7 bases. CDR1 is ENHRY and CDR2 is SYGVKD in the germline V gene. V lost 3 bases and J lost 0; bases outside the gene matches: 5. The CDR3 spans 16 residues. CDR3 residues: CAISDRGENSNQPQHF. CDR3 in DNA: TGTGCCATCAGTGACAGGGGGGAGAATAGCAATCAGCCCCAGCATTTT.

The V call is TRBV7-2, the J call TRBJ1-1; D not certain. Germline V gene data show CDR1 as SGHTA and CDR2 as FQGNSA. CDR3 length: 15 amino acids. The V gene lost 2 bases and the J gene lost 0 bases, with 10 bases spanning the gap. Written as DNA, the CDR3 is TGTGCCAGCAGCTTAAACGGGCCCATGAACACTGAAGCTTTCTTT. Protein sequence: CASSLNGPMNTEAFF.

The chain couples TRBV6-6 to TRBJ2-7, with TRBD1 matching 10 bases. V was clipped by 7 bases and J by 3 bases; unmatched bases: 9. This CDR3 contains 15 residues. Per germline, CDR1 MNHNY and CDR2 SVGAGI (reference sequence). The CDR3 DNA sequence: TGTGCCAGCACCAAGCACCGGGACAGGGGCTACGAGCAGTACTTC. This translates into CASTKHRDRGYEQYF.

The V and J genes are TRBV5-6 and TRBJ2-1; a weak D match, TRBD2 (5 bases). V dropped 4 bases and J dropped 7 bases, with 21 bases sitting between them. The CDR3 contains 16 residues. The germline CDR1 and CDR2 sequences are SGHDT and YYEEEE. The CDR3 nucleotides are TGTGCCAGCAGCCCCGATAAAGGTAGGGAGTTGAATGAGCAGTTCTTC. Translated: CASSPDKGRELNEQFF.

This clone has just one count. V usage is TRBV18 and J usage is TRBJ1-1; unclear D gene. V lost 5 bases and J 5 bases, leaving 12 bases between the germline ends. The germline V gene has CDR1 KGHSH and CDR2 LQKENI. There are 13 residues in the CDR3. The CDR3, as DNA: TGTGCCAGCTCAATTTCTGGGAGTACTGAAGCTTTCTTT. Translation: CASSISGSTEAFF. The full variable domain, rest sourced from reference TRBV18 and TRBJ1-1, is NAGVMQNPRHLVRRRGQEARLRCSPMKGHSHVYWYRQLPEEGLKFMVYLQKENIIDESGMPKERFSAEFPKEGPSILRIQQVVRGDSAAYFCASSISGSTEAFFGQGTRLTVV.

V gene TRBV5-1 combines with J gene TRBJ1-2; D is possibly TRBD1 (5 bases). CDR3 length: 14 residues. The V gene lost 0 bases and the J gene lost 4 bases, with 10 bases spanning the gap. Germline CDR1 SGHRS, CDR2 YFSETQ. CDR3 sequence: CASSLGAGFYGYTF. The CDR3 nucleotides read TGCGCCAGCAGCTTGGGGGCAGGGTTCTATGGCTACACCTTC.

The chain employs TRBV10-3 and TRBJ1-2; TRBD1 matches 7 bases. Per germline, CDR1 ENHRY and CDR2 SYGVKD. This CDR3 is 13 amino acids long. Trimming took 4 bases from V and 5 from J; bases not matched to a gene: 4. CDR3 in DNA: TGTGCCATCAGTGGTACAGGGGAATATGGCTACACCTTC. The encoded protein is CAISGTGEYGYTF.

The V and J genes are TRBV20-1 and TRBJ1-5; D not resolved. CDR1 DFQATT and CDR2 SNEGSKA come from the germline V gene (reference sequence). The V and J ends lost 4 bases and 7 bases respectively, with 8 bases between them. The CDR3 spans 11 residues. The CDR3 loop is CSATGSQPQHF. The CDR3 DNA sequence: TGCAGTGCTACCGGGAGCCAGCCCCAGCATTTT.

The chain is built from TRBV29-1 and TRBJ2-1; D ambiguous. V was cut by 2 bases and J by 5 bases, with 13 bases left in between. The CDR3 loop spans 14 amino acids. Per germline, CDR1 SQVTM and CDR2 ANQGSEA. The CDR3 DNA is TGCAGCGTTGAATTTGGGATGGTTAACAATGAGCAGTTCTTC. This encodes CSVEFGMVNNEQFF.

The gene calls are TRBV5-6 and TRBJ2-5; perhaps TRBD2 as D (6 bases). The CDR3 contains 14 residues. V gave up 4 bases and J gave up 1 base, with 11 bases separating them. CDR1 and CDR2 from the germline V gene are SGHDT and YYEEEE. The CDR3 DNA follows: TGTGCCAGCAGCGATAGGACTACCCAAGAGACCCAGTACTTC. Its translation is CASSDRTTQETQYF.

CDR3 sequence reads: CASSPRTSGYYEQYF. The CDR3 DNA is TGTGCCAGCTCACCACGGACTAGTGGGTACTACGAGCAGTACTTC. The rearrangement links TRBV18 to TRBJ2-7, with 7 bases that match TRBD2. The CDR3 is made up of 15 amino acids. Germline CDR1 KGHSH, CDR2 LQKENI. V shed 1 base, J shed 3 bases, and the junction held 6 bases outside the gene matches.

The J gene is TRBJ2-5, the V gene TRBV13, with TRBD2 matching 15 bases. Losses at the gene ends were 5 bases for V and 5 bases for J; bases not matched to a gene: 9. Germline lookup yields CDR1 PRHDT and CDR2 FYEKMQ (reference sequence). This CDR3 spans 17 amino acids. The chain's CDR3 is CASSRGTSGRRTETQYF. The CDR3 DNA sequence: TGTGCCAGCAGCCGCGGGACTAGCGGGAGGAGGACTGAGACCCAGTACTTC.

The chain employs TRBV10-3 and TRBJ2-2, with 7 bases fitting TRBD1. This CDR3 region has 13 residues. The V and J ends lost 6 bases and 7 bases, in that order; junction bases with no gene match: 5. The germline gives CDR1 ENHRY, CDR2 SYGVKD. For the CDR3, the DNA is TGTGCCATCAGAGGGCAGGGGGTCGGGGAGCTGTTTTTT. It codes for CAIRGQGVGELFF.

The chain recombines TRBV11-1 with TRBJ1-1, with TRBD1 identical over 7 bases. This CDR3 is 13 amino acids long. The germline CDR1 and CDR2 sequences are SGHAT and FQDESV (reference sequence). Trimming cost V 4 bases and J 6 bases; bases outside gene matches: 5. CDR3 nucleotides: TGTGCCAGCAGCTCGACAGGGACCCCTGAAGCTTTCTTT. This encodes CASSSTGTPEAFF.

The gene calls are TRBV20-1 and TRBJ2-3; D gene uncertain. Between the trimmed V and J ends, which lost 3 bases and 5 bases, there was a span of 3 bases. Germline-derived CDR1 and CDR2 are DFQATT and SNEGSKA (reference sequence). The CDR3 extends over 10 amino acids. The CDR3 nucleotides read TGCAGTGCTAGCGAAGATACGCAGTATTTT. As protein: CSASEDTQYF.

This sequence joins TRBV11-3 and TRBJ2-3; no firm D call. CDR1 SGHNT and CDR2 YENEEA come from the germline V gene. The CDR3 runs 11 residues. V lost 3 bases to trimming and J lost 5 bases, with 3 bases between them. CDR3 bases: TGTGCCAGCAGCTTCGAAGATACGCAGTATTTT. This gives the protein CASSFEDTQYF.